Shown below are 10 T cell receptor beta chains from a single sample sequenced in a study of T cells in Graves' hyperthyroidism and ophthalmopathy. The investigators amplified TCR beta CDR3 regions from RNA transcripts. A set of HTBI primers served as the primers for a first-round RT-PCR of the TCR CDR3. MiXCR, applied by TCRdb to the multiplex PCR reads, yields one record per CDR3 protein. This sample has about 300,000 distinct CDR3 sequences, with approximately 18% found just once. Sequencing was performed on blood. The receptors were sampled from a man between 50 and 59 years old with Graves' ophthalmopathy.

This clonotype was seen repeatedly, ten times or more. This chain connects TRBV7-8 to TRBJ2-5; D gene ambiguous. Germline CDR1 reads SGHVS; CDR2 reads FQNEAQ. The CDR3 extends over 16 amino acids. The germline V and J ends were trimmed by 1 base and 5 bases, with 17 bases remaining between them. CDR3 residues: CASSLGVASGGETQYF. The CDR3 DNA reads TGTGCCAGCAGCTTAGGTGTAGCTAGTGGCGGTGAGACCCAGTACTTC.

Concerning this clonotype: This could be a read error, since a much larger clone is one nucleotide away. The V and J genes are TRBV3-1 and TRBJ2-2, with a weak D call TRBD2 (5 bases). In germline, CDR1 is LGHDT, CDR2 YNNKEL (reference sequence). The CDR3 has 11 residues. The CDR3 DNA reads TGTGCCAGCAGCCTCCTTGGGGAGCTGCTTTTT. Translated: CASSLLGELLF.

The table lists this clonotype with many counts. J is TRBJ1-1 and V is TRBV5-5; D uncertain. CDR1 SGHKS and CDR2 YYEKEE come from the germline V gene (reference sequence). The CDR3 covers 13 residues. V lost 2 bases, J lost 5 bases, and 10 bases lay in between. DNA of the CDR3: TGTGCCAGCAGCTTTGATGTTGGGACTGAAGCTTTCTTT. This sequence encodes CASSFDVGTEAFF. The full variable domain, its missing parts supplied by reference TRBV5-5 and TRBJ1-1, is DAGVTQSPTHLIKTRGQQVTLRCSPISGHKSVSWYQQVLGQGPQFIFQYYEKEERGRGNFPDRFSARQFPNYSSELNVNALLLGDSALYLCASSFDVGTEAFFGQGTRLTVV.

V is TRBV6-5 and J is TRBJ1-1, with D tentatively TRBD1 (6 bases). The V end lost 2 bases, the J end lost 5 bases, and 12 bases lay between the germline ends. The CDR3 loop spans 14 amino acids. The V gene's germline CDR1 is MNHEY and CDR2 SVGAGI. The CDR3: CASSYATGETEAFF. The CDR3 bases are TGTGCCAGCAGTTACGCGACAGGTGAGACTGAAGCTTTCTTT.

This clonotype has more than one count but fewer than ten. The chain carries TRBV10-3 and TRBJ2-7, with D unclear. This CDR3 contains 12 residues. The V end lost 3 bases, the J end lost 6 bases, and 9 bases lay between the germline ends. Germline V CDR1 and CDR2: ENHRY, SYGVKD. CDR3 region: CAISDYSTEQYF. The CDR3 bases are TGTGCCATCAGTGACTATTCAACCGAGCAGTACTTC.

This clonotype was counted between two and nine times. V is TRBV29-1 and J is TRBJ1-5; tentatively, D is TRBD1 (5 bases). The V end was cut by 5 bases, the J end by 6 bases, with 20 bases between. In germline, CDR1 is SQVTM, CDR2 ANQGSEA. The CDR3 covers 15 residues. The CDR3 bases are TGCAGCGTTTTCGTAGGGCGGAGAGGGGTTCAGCCCCAGCATTTT. Residues: CSVFVGRRGVQPQHF.

This clonotype came up a few times. V is TRBV9 and J is TRBJ2-1; no clear D. The CDR3 length is 14 residues. Per germline, CDR1 SGDLS and CDR2 YYNGEE. V lost 4 bases to trimming and J lost 8 bases, with 16 bases between them. CDR3 bases: TGTGCCAGCAGCTCCCGGGCTGGCGTGGATGAGCAGTTCTTC. This codes for CASSSRAGVDEQFF.

A few counts support this clonotype. The gene calls are TRBV3-1 and TRBJ2-3; maybe TRBD1 (6 bases). Trimming took off 2 bases at V and 0 bases at J, with 9 bases between the two ends. This CDR3 spans 15 amino acids. Germline CDR1 LGHDT, CDR2 YNNKEL (reference sequence). CDR3 coding DNA: TGTGCCAGCAGCCAAATGGGGGCTAGCACAGATACGCAGTATTTT. Protein sequence: CASSQMGASTDTQYF.

This clonotype was seen more than once but under ten times. This rearrangement joins TRBV7-2 to TRBJ1-2, with 7 bases matching TRBD1. CDR1 and CDR2 (germline): SGHTA, FQGNSA. Trimming cost V 5 bases and J 8 bases; bases outside gene matches: 8. The CDR3 covers 13 residues. Written as DNA, the CDR3 is TGTGCCAGCAGCCGGACAGGCCCTTCGGGCTACACCTTC. Its translation is CASSRTGPSGYTF.

This clonotype was seen ten or more times. The chain is built from TRBV5-1 and TRBJ2-1; 11 bases align to TRBD2. Germline V gene lookup returns CDR1 SGHRS and CDR2 YFSETQ. The V gene end was trimmed by 0 bases and the J gene end by 4 bases; junction bases not matched to a gene: 6. There are 17 residues in the CDR3. The CDR3 region has the DNA TGCGCCAGCAGCTTGGACCTAGCGGGAGGAGGTTACAATGAGCAGTTCTTC. As protein: CASSLDLAGGGYNEQFF.